This record looks at one T cell receptor (beta chain) sequence and its context. Assay: immunoSEQ multiplex PCR; the TCRdb copy retains only in-frame clones and omits some. Among around 58,000 clones listed, approximately 87% were seen once. The ends were cut back, 6 bases at V and 1 base at J, with 11 bases in the middle. The CDR3 is 14 residues long. Germline lookup yields CDR1 LNHDA and CDR2 SQIVND (reference sequence). This record belongs to a study of blood T cell repertoires in COVID-19. This receptor was identified in a human donor in a cohort sampled during active COVID-19. The sequencing sample was made of peripheral blood. The chain couples TRBV19 to TRBJ2-3; no clear D. The CDR3 nucleotides are TGTGCCAGTAGCGCATATCGGGGCACAGATACGCAGTATTTT. Translated: CASSAYRGTDTQYF.